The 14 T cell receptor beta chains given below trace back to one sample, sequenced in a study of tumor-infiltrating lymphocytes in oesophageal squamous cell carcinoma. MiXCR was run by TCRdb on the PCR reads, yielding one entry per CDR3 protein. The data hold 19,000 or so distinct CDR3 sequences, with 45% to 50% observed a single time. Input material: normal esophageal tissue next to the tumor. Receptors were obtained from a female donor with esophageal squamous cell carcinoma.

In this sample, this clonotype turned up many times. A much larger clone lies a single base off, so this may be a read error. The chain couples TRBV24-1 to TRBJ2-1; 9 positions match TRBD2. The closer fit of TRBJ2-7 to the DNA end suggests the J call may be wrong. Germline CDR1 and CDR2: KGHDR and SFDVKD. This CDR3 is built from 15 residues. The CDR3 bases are TGTGCCACCAGTGATTTGAGGCGGGGGGGGAATGAGCAGTACTTC. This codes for CATSDLRRGGNEQYF.

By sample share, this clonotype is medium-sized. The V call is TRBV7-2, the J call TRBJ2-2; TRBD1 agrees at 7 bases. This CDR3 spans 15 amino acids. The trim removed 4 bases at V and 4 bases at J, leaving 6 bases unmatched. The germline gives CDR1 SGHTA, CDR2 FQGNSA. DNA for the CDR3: TGTGCCAGCAGCTCTCGACAGGGCGGCACCGGGGAGCTGTTTTTT. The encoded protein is CASSSRQGGTGELFF.

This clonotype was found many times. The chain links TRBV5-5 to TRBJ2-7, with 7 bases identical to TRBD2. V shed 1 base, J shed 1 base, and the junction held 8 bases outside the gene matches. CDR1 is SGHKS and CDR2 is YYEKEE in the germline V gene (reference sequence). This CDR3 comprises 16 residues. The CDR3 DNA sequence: TGTGCCAGCAGCTTGCGCGGGGGAACGGGGTCCTACGAGCAGTACTTC. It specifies CASSLRGGTGSYEQYF.

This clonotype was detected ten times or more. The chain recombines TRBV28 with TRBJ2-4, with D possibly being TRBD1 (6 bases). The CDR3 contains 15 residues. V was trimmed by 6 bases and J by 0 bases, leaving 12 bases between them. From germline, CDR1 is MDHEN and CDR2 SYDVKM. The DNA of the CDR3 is TGTGCCAGCAGGCGACAGGAACTAGCCAAAAACATTCAGTACTTC. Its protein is CASRRQELAKNIQYF.

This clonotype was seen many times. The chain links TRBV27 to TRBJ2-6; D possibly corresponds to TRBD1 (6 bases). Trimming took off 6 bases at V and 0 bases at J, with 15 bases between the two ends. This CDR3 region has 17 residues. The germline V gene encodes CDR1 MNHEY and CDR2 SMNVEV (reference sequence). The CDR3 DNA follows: TGTGCCAGCAGACTCGGGACAACCTACTCTGGGGCCAACGTCCTGACTTTC. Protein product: CASRLGTTYSGANVLTF.

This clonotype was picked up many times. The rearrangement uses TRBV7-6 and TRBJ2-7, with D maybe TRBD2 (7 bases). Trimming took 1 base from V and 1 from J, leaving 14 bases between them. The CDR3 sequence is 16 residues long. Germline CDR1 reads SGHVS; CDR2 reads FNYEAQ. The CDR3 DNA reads TGTGCCAGCAGCTTAGGAGGGGGGGGGGGGTCCTACGAGCAGTACTTC. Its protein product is CASSLGGGGGSYEQYF.

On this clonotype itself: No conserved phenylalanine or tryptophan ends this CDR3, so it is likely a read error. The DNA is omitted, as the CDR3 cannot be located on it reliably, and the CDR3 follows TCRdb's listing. The CDR3 sequence: CASSLGTGKYGYTFGS. The chain recombines TRBV27 with TRBJ2-7; the table assigns TRBD1, which was not confirmed against the DNA. The CDR3 totals 16 residues, both ends included. Germline V lookup: CDR1 MNHEY, CDR2 SMNVEV (reference sequence).

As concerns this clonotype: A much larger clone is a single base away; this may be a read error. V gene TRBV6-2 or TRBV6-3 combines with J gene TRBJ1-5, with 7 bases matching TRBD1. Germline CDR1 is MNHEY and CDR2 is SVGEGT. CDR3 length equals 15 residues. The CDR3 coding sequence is TGTGCCGGCAGCCCGACAGGGTGGACGATTCAGCCCCAGCATTTT. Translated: CAGSPTGWTIQPQHF.

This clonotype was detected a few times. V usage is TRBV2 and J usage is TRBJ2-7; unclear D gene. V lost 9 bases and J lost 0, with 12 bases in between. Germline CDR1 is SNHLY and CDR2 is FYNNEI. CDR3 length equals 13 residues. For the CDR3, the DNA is TGTGCCAGTGAGGACCGACACTCCTACGAGCAGTACTTC. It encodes CASEDRHSYEQYF.

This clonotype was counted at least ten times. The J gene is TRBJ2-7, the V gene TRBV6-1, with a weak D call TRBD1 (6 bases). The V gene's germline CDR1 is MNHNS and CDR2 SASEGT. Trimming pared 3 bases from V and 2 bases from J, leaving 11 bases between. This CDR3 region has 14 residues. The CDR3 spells CASSDRGVPYEQYF. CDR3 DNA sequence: TGTGCCAGCAGTGACAGGGGTGTCCCCTACGAGCAGTACTTC.

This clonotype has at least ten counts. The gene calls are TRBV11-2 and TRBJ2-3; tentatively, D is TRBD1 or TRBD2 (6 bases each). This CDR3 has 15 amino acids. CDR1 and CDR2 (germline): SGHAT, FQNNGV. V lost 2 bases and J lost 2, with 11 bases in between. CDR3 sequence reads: CASSLPGALTDTQYF. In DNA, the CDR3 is TGTGCCAGCAGCTTACCGGGGGCCCTCACAGATACGCAGTATTTT.

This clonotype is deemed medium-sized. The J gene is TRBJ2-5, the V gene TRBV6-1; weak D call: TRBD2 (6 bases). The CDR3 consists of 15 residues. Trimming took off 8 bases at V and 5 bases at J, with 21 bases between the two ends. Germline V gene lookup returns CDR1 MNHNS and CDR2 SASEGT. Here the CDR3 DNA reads TGTGCCAGCTGCGACGGGTTGTTCGGAGGGGAGACCCAGTACTTC. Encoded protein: CASCDGLFGGETQYF.

CDR3 amino acids: CASSLDSSTDTQYF. CDR3 coding DNA: TGTGCCAGCAGCTTAGACTCTAGCACAGATACGCAGTATTTT. The V gene is TRBV7-2, the J gene TRBJ2-3; D gene uncertain. CDR3 size: 14 residues. CDR1 and CDR2 from the germline V gene are SGHTA and FQGNSA. The V end was cut by 1 base, the J end by 0 bases, with 5 bases between.

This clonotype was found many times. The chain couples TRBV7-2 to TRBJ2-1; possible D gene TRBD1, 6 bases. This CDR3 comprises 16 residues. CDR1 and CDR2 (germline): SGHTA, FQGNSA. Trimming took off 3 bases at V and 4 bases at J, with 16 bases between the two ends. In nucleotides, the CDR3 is TGTGCCAGCAGCTTCTACGCAACAGGGAAGTACAATGAGCAGTTCTTC. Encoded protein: CASSFYATGKYNEQFF.